This T cell receptor beta chain came from a study of blood T cell repertoires in COVID-19. The wider study: Sites in the United States, Italy and Spain provided acute and convalescent COVID-19 samples. Sources were T cells, B-cell-depleted T cells, or PBMCs; the material itself was cDNA or gDNA.

CDR1 is SGHRS, CDR2 YFSETQ, per germline. The CDR3 runs to 13 residues. Deletions cut 0 bases from V and 11 bases from J, with 14 bases between. Authors' processing steps: Reference gene primer amplification gave estimated nucleated cell counts. The data were produced by immunoSEQ multiplex PCR, yet TCRdb's version contains in-frame clones alone and is incomplete. The V and J calls and the clone size are those of that table, but D and trimming were determined from the DNA. The sample has 55,000 to 90,000 clones, about 80% seen once. The sequencing input was peripheral blood. The clonotype was recovered from a woman aged 55-70 years with acute or convalescent COVID-19. The chain couples TRBV5-1 to TRBJ1-1; D not resolved. CDR3 sequence: CASSLGQAENAFF. CDR3 DNA sequence: TGCGCCAGCAGCTTGGGGCAGGCCGAAAACGCTTTCTTT.